The clone carrying this T cell receptor beta chain came up once. Its antigen remains unknown. The source of the sample is a study of cytotoxic CD8 clonotypes in ibrutinib-treated CLL. On the study more broadly: Overall, around 25 responses were partial and 2 complete; following median roughly 70 months, around 15 patients stayed remitted and about 12 progressed. General observations from the study: Public clonotypes showed up rarely, and on treatment they shrank or held steady.

Here immunoSEQ multiplex PCR was the method, and the copy in TCRdb shows in-frame clones only, minus some. The sample contains some 150,000 clones, more than 75% of which appear only once. V lost 6 bases and J 11 bases, leaving 16 bases between the germline ends. CDR1 is ENHRY and CDR2 is SYGVKD in the germline V gene. The CDR3 covers 12 residues. The sequenced sample was PBMCs, obtained after 24 months of ibrutinib treatment. The receptor was derived from a human donor with chronic lymphocytic leukemia. This chain links TRBV10-3 with TRBJ1-1, with TRBD1 as a possible D gene (5 bases). The CDR3 nucleotides are TGTGCCATCAGCCCCCCGGGGGGGGATGCTTTCTTT. Residues: CAISPPGGDAFF.